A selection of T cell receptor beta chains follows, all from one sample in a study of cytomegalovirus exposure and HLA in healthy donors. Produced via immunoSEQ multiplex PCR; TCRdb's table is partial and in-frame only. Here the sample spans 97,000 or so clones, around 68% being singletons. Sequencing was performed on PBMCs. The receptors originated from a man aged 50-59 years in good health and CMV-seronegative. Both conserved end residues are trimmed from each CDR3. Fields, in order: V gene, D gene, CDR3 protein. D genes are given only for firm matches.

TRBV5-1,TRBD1,ASSSKGANTGELF
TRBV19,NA,ASSIEGRSGYT
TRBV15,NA,ATSRWTDSAEQY
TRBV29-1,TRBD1,SVRRDSRDTEAF
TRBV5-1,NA,ASSLAPGGVADTQY
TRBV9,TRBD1,ASSARQGAHPGAETQY
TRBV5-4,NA,ASSPGTYSYNEQF
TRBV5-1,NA,ASSLVSVEQF
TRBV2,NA,ASMSSEQY
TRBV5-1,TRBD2,ASSTGGSQETQY
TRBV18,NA,ASSPRQDNSPLH
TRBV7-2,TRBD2,ASSHGGGYEQY
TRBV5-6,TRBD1,ASSSGQGVTYEKLF
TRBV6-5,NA,ASSPERLYGYT
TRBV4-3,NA,ASSQEFAHNYGYT
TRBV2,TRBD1,ASKQQGIQETQY
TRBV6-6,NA,ASSSLGTRLGSEQF
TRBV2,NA,ASSESGYSYNEQF
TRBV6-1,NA,ASSEGTRGTDTQY
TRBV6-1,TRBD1,ASTPTGNEQY
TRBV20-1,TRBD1,SATSTGYEF
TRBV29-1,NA,SVEPLLPGGYT
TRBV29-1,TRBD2,SAGGAGIYEQY
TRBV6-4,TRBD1,ASSAQGNYGYT
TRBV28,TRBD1,ASSDGTVSYNSPLH